The present entry profiles one TCR beta chain with its context. Its antigen is as yet unknown. Gene and germline names: mouse. With the read ending 1 residue before the CDR3 end, the germline J gene is used to fill in that end. These data originate in a study of tissue T cells after allogeneic stem cell transplantation. Some clones are missing from TCRdb's copy, which holds only in-frame ones; the method was immunoSEQ multiplex PCR. The table records 45,000 to 50,000 clones, roughly 73% of them present only once. Germline V gene data show CDR1 as SNHLY and CDR2 as FYNGKV (reference sequence). Trimming cost V 4 bases and J 2 bases; bases outside gene matches: 1. The CDR3 is made up of 15 amino acids. General study findings and limits: Only a limited share of tissue TCRs appeared in blood or spleen.

The sequencing input was sorted cells pooled from one or two spleens. The chain is built from TRBV3 and TRBJ2-2, with 10 bases identical to TRBD2. The receptor was derived from a pool of C57BL/6 mice in good health. CDR3: CASSWGLGNTGQLYF. CDR3 bases read: TGTGCCAGCAGCTGGGGACTGGGGAACACCGGGCAGCTCTAC.